Each of the 20 T cell receptor beta chains below was sequenced from the same sample in a study of blood T cell repertoires in COVID-19. Data came from immunoSEQ multiplex PCR; TCRdb stores just in-frame clones and leaves some out. The top ten clones hold around 2.1% of a sample with 85,000 to 100,000 clones, around nine tenths of them seen once. Sequencing input: peripheral blood. These receptors were obtained from a man aged 45 to 65 with COVID-19, enrolled during active disease.

The chain has TRBV19 and TRBJ2-7, with 7 bases matching TRBD1. Per germline, CDR1 LNHDA and CDR2 SQIVND (reference sequence). V gave up 3 bases and J gave up 3 bases; unmatched junction bases: 8. The CDR3 totals 15 residues. CDR3 bases: TGTGCCAGTAGTATCACCGGGACAGCCTACTACGAGCAGTACTTC. Translating it yields CASSITGTAYYEQYF.

V is TRBV11-1 and J is TRBJ2-4, with D perhaps TRBD2 (5 bases). This CDR3 comprises 16 residues. The ends were cut back, 8 bases at V and 1 base at J, with 18 bases in the middle. Germline values: CDR1 SGHAT, CDR2 FQDESV (reference sequence). For the CDR3, the DNA is TGTGCCAGCTCCTCCCCATTGGAGGTGGCCAAAAACATTCAGTACTTC. This encodes CASSSPLEVAKNIQYF.

The V call is TRBV4-1, the J call TRBJ1-3; TRBD1 agrees at 7 bases. The CDR3 sequence is 15 residues long. V was clipped by 7 bases and J by 2 bases; unmatched bases: 8. Germline values: CDR1 MGHRA, CDR2 YSYEKL. The CDR3 bases are TGCGCCAGCAAATCCGAAGGGACAGCTGGAAACACCATATATTTT. It yields the protein CASKSEGTAGNTIYF.

The V call is TRBV7-2, the J call TRBJ1-3; D gene unclear. Germline CDR1 reads SGHTA; CDR2 reads FQGNSA. With 5 bases removed from V and 4 bases from J, the gap between germline ends came to 18 bases. This CDR3 is built from 16 residues. Written as DNA, the CDR3 is TGTGCCAGCAGCCGCGGCGGGCAGGCGGGAGGAAACACCATATATTTT. Translated, it gives CASSRGGQAGGNTIYF.

V gene TRBV19 combines with J gene TRBJ2-1, with no clear D. With 5 bases removed from V and 9 bases from J, the gap between germline ends came to 8 bases. Germline CDR1 is LNHDA and CDR2 is SQIVND (reference sequence). This CDR3 comprises 11 residues. Here the CDR3 DNA reads TGTGCCAGTAGTGAGTCCGGTGAGCAGTTCTTC. Protein: CASSESGEQFF.

The rearrangement joins TRBV15 to TRBJ2-7, with D possibly being TRBD1 (5 bases). With 0 bases removed from V and 7 bases from J, the gap between germline ends came to 16 bases. The CDR3 consists of 15 residues. The germline CDR1 and CDR2 sequences are LNHNV and YYDKDF (reference sequence). CDR3 DNA: TGTGCCACCAGCAGAGATTTGGCAGGGCCAGGAGAGCAGTACTTC. Encoded protein: CATSRDLAGPGEQYF.

The chain joins TRBV30 to TRBJ1-3; 8 nucleotides line up with TRBD1. The CDR3 has 13 amino acids. CDR1 and CDR2 (germline): GTSNPN, SVGIG (reference sequence). The J segment lost 3 bases and the V segment lost 8 bases, leaving 6 bases of the junction unmatched. CDR3 protein: CAGGTGGGNTIYF. The CDR3 nucleotides are TGTGCCGGCGGGACAGGTGGTGGAAACACCATATATTTT.

This clone was recorded a few times. The chain joins TRBV10-3 to TRBJ1-6, with a weak D call TRBD1 (5 bases). V was clipped by 1 base and J by 2 bases, with 9 bases between them. The CDR3 consists of 16 residues. Germline V gene data show CDR1 as ENHRY and CDR2 as SYGVKD. CDR3 sequence: CAISEYSGAYNSPLHF. For the CDR3, the DNA is TGTGCCATCAGTGAGTACTCGGGGGCCTATAATTCACCCCTCCACTTT.

This clone was counted once. This rearrangement joins TRBV14 to TRBJ2-3, with 11 bases lining up with TRBD1. This CDR3 spans 15 amino acids. Germline V lookup: CDR1 SGHDN, CDR2 FVKESK. V lost 5 bases, J lost 8 bases, and 9 bases stayed unmatched. The CDR3 is CASSGAGQGVCTQYF. The CDR3 DNA is TGTGCCAGCAGCGGGGCGGGACAGGGGGTGTGTACGCAGTATTTT.

The genes are TRBV28 and TRBJ1-2; D remains ambiguous. The CDR3 covers 11 residues. Germline CDR1 MDHEN, CDR2 SYDVKM. V lost 3 bases and J lost 4, with 3 bases in between. CDR3: CASSFGYGYTF. CDR3 nucleotide sequence: TGTGCCAGCAGTTTCGGCTATGGCTACACCTTC.

The chain employs TRBV21-1 and TRBJ2-7; no check of the table's D call, TRBD1, against the DNA was made. TRBV21-1 is a listed pseudogene. This CDR3 has 16 residues. The CDR3 loop is CASSKQIAGVSYEQYF. The CDR3, as DNA: TGTGCCAGCAGCAAACAGATAGCAGGGGTATCCTACGAGCAGTACTTC.

The chain recombines TRBV4-1 with TRBJ2-1; 7 bases line up with TRBD1. The CDR3 sequence is 16 residues long. Germline trimming cut 3 bases from V and 2 bases from J; bases unmatched to any gene: 7. Germline-derived CDR1 and CDR2 are MGHRA and YSYEKL. CDR3 bases: TGCGCCAGCAGCCACGGAAGGGGGACAGCCTACAATGAGCAGTTCTTC. Amino acids: CASSHGRGTAYNEQFF.

The V and J genes are TRBV6-5 and TRBJ1-3; TRBD1 matches 10 bases. Germline V gene lookup returns CDR1 MNHEY and CDR2 SVGAGI. The CDR3 loop spans 16 amino acids. Trimming cost V 2 bases and J 2 bases; bases outside gene matches: 3. This chain's CDR3 is CASSYGDRGPGNTIYF. The CDR3 region has the DNA TGTGCCAGCAGTTACGGGGACAGGGGACCTGGAAACACCATATATTTT.

The CDR3 is CASSPGRQGTGELFF. CDR3 bases: TGTGCCAGCAGCCCAGGTCGACAGGGGACCGGGGAGCTGTTTTTT. V usage is TRBV13 and J usage is TRBJ2-2, with 8 bases identical to TRBD1. The V gene end was trimmed by 5 bases and the J gene end by 5 bases; junction bases not matched to a gene: 7. The CDR3 has 15 residues. CDR1 PRHDT and CDR2 FYEKMQ come from the germline V gene (reference sequence).

Only one count was recorded for this clone. This sequence joins TRBV10-3 and TRBJ2-2; D uncertain. CDR1 is ENHRY and CDR2 is SYGVKD in the germline V gene. V was cut by 6 bases and J by 3 bases, with 11 bases left in between. CDR3 length: 14 amino acids. This CDR3 is CAISSGSYTGELFF. The CDR3 DNA follows: TGTGCCATCAGCTCCGGGTCGTACACCGGGGAGCTGTTTTTT.

The gene calls are TRBV12-3 or TRBV12-4 and TRBJ1-5; 7 positions agree with TRBD1. Trimming removed 4 bases from V and 7 bases from J; junction bases left unmatched: 4. The CDR3 consists of 13 residues. CDR3 sequence (DNA): TGTGCCAGCAGTTCTAGGGGGCGGCAGCCCCAGCATTTT. Protein sequence: CASSSRGRQPQHF.

In DNA form, the CDR3 reads TGTGCCAGTAGTAACCGACTAGGGAGCTCCTACGAGCAGTACTTC. Protein product: CASSNRLGSSYEQYF. This chain uses TRBV19 with TRBJ2-7; the D gene is possibly TRBD2 (6 bases). The CDR3 spans 15 residues. CDR1 and CDR2 from the germline V gene are LNHDA and SQIVND (reference sequence). V was shortened by 4 bases and J by 0 bases, with 13 bases between the two germline ends.

The table lists this clone with a count of one. This rearrangement joins TRBV3-1 (or the pseudogene TRBV3-2) to TRBJ2-1, with D hard to call. This CDR3 comprises 15 residues. V lost 1 base to trimming and J lost 4 bases, with 11 bases between them. The germline V gene has CDR1 LGHDT and CDR2 YNNKEL (reference sequence). CDR3 bases: TGTGCCAGCAGCCAAGTTCGGTTCCCTTACAATGAGCAGTTCTTC. Its translation: CASSQVRFPYNEQFF.

V usage is TRBV18 and J usage is TRBJ1-2; D perhaps matches TRBD1 (6 bases). This CDR3 contains 14 residues. Trimming cost V 5 bases and J 5 bases, with 15 bases left between them. Germline V lookup: CDR1 KGHSH, CDR2 LQKENI. The CDR3 DNA reads TGTGCCAGCTCAGTGGGGGCGCAGTCGTATGGCTACACCTTC. Translated: CASSVGAQSYGYTF.

The CDR3 protein is CASSSVEASNQPQHF. CDR3 DNA: TGTGCCAGCAGCTCCGTGGAGGCTAGCAATCAGCCCCAGCATTTT. The chain joins TRBV9 to TRBJ1-5; D is ambiguous. This CDR3 is built from 15 residues. CDR1 SGDLS and CDR2 YYNGEE come from the germline V gene. Trimming took off 4 bases at V and 0 bases at J, with 11 bases between the two ends.